The following is a T cell receptor (beta chain) sequence with its context. Its antigen is not known. Time point reported: persistent/refractory GD, antithyroid drugs over 5 years with positive TRAb. Following extraction of RNA from PBMCs, that RNA was used to make the TCR library. Diagnosis followed American Thyroid Association guidelines for Graves' disease. For TCR beta, libraries came from iRepertoire HTBI primers and Arm-PCR of CDR3 regions. TCRdb fed the multiplex PCR reads into MiXCR, producing one record per CDR3 protein. The sample consists of approximately 440,000 distinct CDR3 sequences, roughly a quarter of them appearing once. This entry belongs to a study of regulatory T cells in long-lasting Graves disease. General study findings and limits: When disease was persistent, TRBV28, TRBJ1-2 and TRBJ2-5 were the favored segments. The study found persistent patients shared more public clonotypes (about 3,000) than new patients (over 900). It was possible that the small sample size reduced accuracy.

Germline V CDR1 and CDR2: SEHNR, FQNEAQ (reference sequence). V lost 0 bases to trimming and J lost 6 bases, with 8 bases between them. This CDR3 region has 13 residues. The rearrangement joins TRBV7-9 to TRBJ1-1, with D unresolved. The receptor was derived from a female donor with Graves disease. Sequences were derived from peripheral blood mononuclear cells (PBMCs), sampled when the disease was refractory, from a patient treated with antithyroid drugs. This CDR3 is CASSLAPPPEAFF. Written as DNA, the CDR3 is TGTGCCAGCAGCTTAGCCCCTCCGCCTGAAGCTTTCTTT.